Shown below are 24 T cell receptor beta chains from a single sample sequenced in a study of T-cell memory formation after mild COVID-19. TCRdb re-derived calls from the 5' RACE reads in MiXCR, one entry per CDR3 protein. The table shows a few hundred thousand distinct CDR3 sequences, with around 25% occurring only once. Specimen: PBMCs or a T cell subset sorted from them (not recorded which). These receptors came from an adult woman who had mild COVID-19 (a few samples of this study predate the infection). Cell type and time point are not known.

This clonotype came up a few times. V gene TRBV9 combines with J gene TRBJ2-3; perhaps TRBD1 as D (6 bases). Trimming pared 0 bases from V and 3 bases from J, leaving 11 bases between. The germline gives CDR1 SGDLS, CDR2 YYNGEE. The CDR3 is 15 residues long. CDR3 residues: CASSVAVTGTDTQYF. The CDR3 DNA sequence: TGTGCCAGCAGCGTAGCTGTGACAGGAACAGATACGCAGTATTTT.

The chain recombines TRBV7-2 with TRBJ2-3, with D hard to call. Germline assignment: CDR1 SGHTA and CDR2 FQGNSA. The CDR3 sequence is 17 residues long. Trimming removed 2 bases from V and 2 bases from J, with 17 bases in between. The CDR3 DNA reads TGTGCCAGCAGCTTACCACGAGAAGGGTCTCTCACAGATACGCAGTATTTT. Protein product: CASSLPREGSLTDTQYF.

This clonotype was recorded a few times. An end of the junction differs from the germline gene, which may be a read error. This chain uses TRBV24-1 with TRBJ2-5; TRBD1 is a possible D gene (5 bases). Germline lookup yields CDR1 KGHDR and CDR2 SFDVKD. The CDR3 spans 16 residues. The CDR3 sequence is CATSALGPLGQETQYF. The DNA for the CDR3 is TGTGCCACCAGTGCTTTGGGGCCCTTGGGGCAAGAGACCCAGTACTTC.

The chain is built from TRBV27 and TRBJ1-2; TRBD1 matches at 7 bases. Germline V lookup: CDR1 MNHEY, CDR2 SMNVEV (reference sequence). With 1 base clipped from V and 7 bases from J, the junction kept 6 bases outside the gene matches. The length of the CDR3 is 14 residues. The CDR3: CASSLLEGAGGYTF. DNA of the CDR3: TGTGCCAGCAGTTTATTGGAGGGGGCCGGTGGCTACACCTTC.

The J gene is TRBJ2-1, the V gene TRBV3-1, with D perhaps TRBD1 or TRBD2 (5 bases each). This CDR3 has 11 residues. V was shortened by 5 bases and J by 15 bases, with 14 bases between the two germline ends. Germline loops: CDR1 LGHDT, CDR2 YNNKEL (reference sequence). The CDR3 loop is CASSVEGWLFF. The CDR3 nucleotides are TGTGCCAGCAGCGTCGAGGGGTGGCTGTTCTTC.

This clonotype occurred a few times. A junction end diverges from the germline sequence, so it may reflect a read error. The chain is built from TRBV7-2 and TRBJ2-1, with 10 bases that match TRBD2. CDR3 length equals 14 residues. CDR1 and CDR2 from the germline V gene are SGHTA and FQGNSA. The CDR3 protein is CASSLAGDIGEQFF. The CDR3 DNA is TGTGCCAGCAGCCTAGCGGGAGATATTGGTGAGCAGTTCTTC.

This clonotype appeared a few times. The J gene is TRBJ1-4, the V gene TRBV10-3; no clear D gene. Trimming took 0 bases from V and 12 from J, leaving 17 bases between them. This CDR3 spans 15 amino acids. The V gene's germline CDR1 is ENHRY and CDR2 SYGVKD. This chain's CDR3 is CAISESDLGNVELFF. CDR3 DNA: TGTGCCATCAGTGAGTCGGACTTAGGGAATGTGGAACTGTTTTTT.

This clonotype was observed once. The chain carries TRBV20-1 and TRBJ2-2, with 13 positions matching TRBD2. Trimming at V came to 6 bases and at J to 7 bases, leaving 8 bases not matched to a gene. Germline CDR1 DFQATT, CDR2 SNEGSKA (reference sequence). This CDR3 is 15 amino acids long. The CDR3 nucleotides read TGCAGTGCAGTGACTAGCGGGGGGCCGCGCGGGGAGCTGTTTTTT. This sequence encodes CSAVTSGGPRGELFF.

The J gene is TRBJ1-1, the V gene TRBV3-1; possibly TRBD1 for D (6 bases). The CDR3 contains 11 residues. Trimming removed 8 bases from V and 8 bases from J, with 12 bases in between. The germline CDR1 and CDR2 sequences are LGHDT and YNNKEL (reference sequence). CDR3 nucleotide sequence: TGTGCCAGCCGGGGGGCGGACGAAGCTTTCTTT. Its translation: CASRGADEAFF. The whole variable domain, filled in from reference TRBV3-1 and TRBJ1-1, reads DTAVSQTPKYLVTQMGNDKSIKCEQNLGHDTMYWYKQDSKKFLKIMFSYNNKELIINETVPNRFSPKSPDKAHLNLHINSLELGDSAVYFCASRGADEAFFGQGTRLTVV.

The chain combines TRBV6-5 with TRBJ2-7, with 7 bases lining up with TRBD2. Germline trimming cut 8 bases from V and 6 bases from J; bases unmatched to any gene: 13. Germline assignment: CDR1 MNHEY and CDR2 SVGAGI. The CDR3 length is 14 residues. CDR3 sequence (DNA): TGTGCCAGCTCCCCGGGGAGGGGTCGGTCCGAGCAGTACTTC. Translation: CASSPGRGRSEQYF.

The genes are TRBV27 and TRBJ2-7, with 7 bases identical to TRBD2. The CDR3 contains 17 residues. Per germline, CDR1 MNHEY and CDR2 SMNVEV (reference sequence). The J segment lost 0 bases and the V segment lost 2 bases, leaving 10 bases of the junction unmatched. DNA of the CDR3: TGTGCCAGCAGTTTAAGGTCCGTGGGAGGGAGCTCCTACGAGCAGTACTTC. Translated, it gives CASSLRSVGGSSYEQYF.

V gene TRBV5-6 combines with J gene TRBJ1-2, with 7 nucleotides matching TRBD1. This CDR3 spans 15 amino acids. The V segment lost 1 base and the J segment 4 bases; nucleotides outside the gene matches: 7. CDR1 and CDR2 (germline): SGHDT, YYEEEE. This CDR3 reads CASSLKGALSYGYTF. DNA of the CDR3: TGTGCCAGCAGCTTGAAGGGGGCCTTGTCCTATGGCTACACCTTC.

This clonotype was picked up a small number of times. The chain combines TRBV9 with TRBJ2-1; 10 positions agree with TRBD2. This CDR3 has 15 amino acids. V was pared by 3 bases and J by 3 bases, with 3 bases of the junction left unmatched. Looked up from germline, CDR1 is SGDLS and CDR2 is YYNGEE. DNA for the CDR3: TGTGCCAGCAGCGGAACTAGCGGGAACTACAATGAGCAGTTCTTC. This encodes CASSGTSGNYNEQFF.

This clonotype has more than one count but fewer than ten. This chain connects TRBV3-1 to TRBJ1-3; a weak D match, TRBD1 (5 bases). Germline V gene sequence: CDR1 LGHDT, CDR2 YNNKEL (reference sequence). The ends were cut back, 3 bases at V and 0 bases at J, with 9 bases in the middle. This CDR3 is 15 amino acids long. This chain's CDR3 is CASSQGTISGNTIYF. CDR3 DNA: TGTGCCAGCAGCCAGGGGACCATCTCTGGAAACACCATATATTTT.

In this sample, this clonotype turned up a few times. The V gene is TRBV29-1, the J gene TRBJ1-4; D uncertain. Germline V gives CDR1 SQVTM, CDR2 ANQGSEA. This CDR3 spans 10 amino acids. V lost 8 bases, J lost 16 bases, and 17 bases lay in between. This CDR3 reads CSLRGRRPFF. The CDR3 region has the DNA TGCAGCCTACGAGGCCGTCGCCCGTTTTTT.

The genes are TRBV19 and TRBJ2-7, with 8 bases identical to TRBD1. Germline values: CDR1 LNHDA, CDR2 SQIVND (reference sequence). CDR3 length: 17 amino acids. The V segment lost 0 bases and the J segment 5 bases; nucleotides outside the gene matches: 12. In nucleotides, the CDR3 is TGTGCCAGTAGTATAGACCCAGACAGGGGTCTTCCGGACGAGCAGTACTTC. It translates to CASSIDPDRGLPDEQYF. Filled out from reference TRBV19 and TRBJ2-7, the complete variable domain reads DGGITQSPKYLFRKEGQNVTLSCEQNLNHDAMYWYRQDPGQGLRLIYYSQIVNDFQKGDIAEGYSVSREKKESFPLTVTSAQKNPTAFYLCASSIDPDRGLPDEQYFGPGTRLTVT.

The CDR3 bases are TGTGCCAGCAGTTATAGGACTAGCAGGTCGTCCTACAATGAGCAGTTCTTC. It specifies CASSYRTSRSSYNEQFF. The V call is TRBV6-6, the J call TRBJ2-1, with TRBD2 identical over 8 bases. V was clipped by 3 bases and J by 1 base; unmatched bases: 8. The germline V gene encodes CDR1 MNHNY and CDR2 SVGAGI (reference sequence). The CDR3 spans 17 residues.

This clonotype was counted once. The V and J genes are TRBV12-3 or TRBV12-4 and TRBJ2-1; D is tentatively TRBD1 or TRBD2 (5 bases each). Trimming cost V 5 bases and J 2 bases, with 13 bases left between them. There are 15 residues in the CDR3. For the CDR3, the DNA is TGTGCCAGCAGTCCTCCGGGACCCCCCTACAATGAGCAGTTCTTC. Protein product: CASSPPGPPYNEQFF.

V usage is TRBV5-5 and J usage is TRBJ1-1; D is ambiguous. The CDR3 runs to 17 residues. Germline lookup yields CDR1 SGHKS and CDR2 YYEKEE (reference sequence). V lost 1 base and J lost 1, with 17 bases in between. The CDR3 DNA follows: TGTGCCAGCAGCTTGAAAACACGGGTCTGGGAGAACACTGAAGCTTTCTTT. It is translated as CASSLKTRVWENTEAFF.

This clonotype has just a few counts. The genes are TRBV12-3 or TRBV12-4 and TRBJ2-2, with TRBD2 identical over 7 bases. The CDR3 runs 15 residues. V lost 3 bases, J lost 1 base, and 2 bases stayed unmatched. This CDR3 reads CASSLTSQNTGELFF. CDR3 bases: TGTGCCAGCAGTTTGACTAGCCAGAACACCGGGGAGCTGTTTTTT.

This chain uses TRBV10-3 with TRBJ2-4; either TRBD1 or TRBD2 may supply D (5 bases each). V dropped 7 bases and J dropped 0 bases, with 16 bases sitting between them. Germline V gives CDR1 ENHRY, CDR2 SYGVKD. The CDR3 contains 16 residues. CDR3 nucleotides: TGTGCCATCATGTGGGGACGCGGGCTAGCCAAAAACATTCAGTACTTC. Amino acid sequence: CAIMWGRGLAKNIQYF.

This clonotype was detected a few times. The chain employs TRBV20-1 and TRBJ2-1; 11 bases map to TRBD1. J gave up 3 bases and V 0 bases, and 1 base lay outside the gene matches. Germline V lookup: CDR1 DFQATT, CDR2 SNEGSKA (reference sequence). The CDR3 has 15 residues. The CDR3 region is CSARDGTGGYNEQFF. DNA of the CDR3: TGCAGTGCTAGAGACGGGACAGGGGGCTACAATGAGCAGTTCTTC.

This clonotype has a handful of counts. The CDR3 loop reads CASSQVFERGDNNEQFF. As DNA, the CDR3 is TGTGCCAGCAGCCAAGTATTTGAGCGGGGGGACAACAATGAGCAGTTCTTC. The chain carries TRBV3-1 and TRBJ2-1; the match to TRBD2 covers 9 bases. CDR1 is LGHDT, CDR2 YNNKEL, per germline (reference sequence). The CDR3 has 17 residues. The V gene end was trimmed by 1 base and the J gene end by 5 bases; junction bases not matched to a gene: 9.

This clonotype was counted only a few times. The chain has TRBV29-1 and TRBJ2-7; no firm D call. CDR3 length equals 12 residues. The ends were cut back, 5 bases at V and 2 bases at J, with 10 bases in the middle. CDR1 is SQVTM and CDR2 is ANQGSEA in the germline V gene. CDR3 sequence (DNA): TGCAGCGTTAGTTGGCGGACCTACGAGCAGTACTTC. This encodes CSVSWRTYEQYF.